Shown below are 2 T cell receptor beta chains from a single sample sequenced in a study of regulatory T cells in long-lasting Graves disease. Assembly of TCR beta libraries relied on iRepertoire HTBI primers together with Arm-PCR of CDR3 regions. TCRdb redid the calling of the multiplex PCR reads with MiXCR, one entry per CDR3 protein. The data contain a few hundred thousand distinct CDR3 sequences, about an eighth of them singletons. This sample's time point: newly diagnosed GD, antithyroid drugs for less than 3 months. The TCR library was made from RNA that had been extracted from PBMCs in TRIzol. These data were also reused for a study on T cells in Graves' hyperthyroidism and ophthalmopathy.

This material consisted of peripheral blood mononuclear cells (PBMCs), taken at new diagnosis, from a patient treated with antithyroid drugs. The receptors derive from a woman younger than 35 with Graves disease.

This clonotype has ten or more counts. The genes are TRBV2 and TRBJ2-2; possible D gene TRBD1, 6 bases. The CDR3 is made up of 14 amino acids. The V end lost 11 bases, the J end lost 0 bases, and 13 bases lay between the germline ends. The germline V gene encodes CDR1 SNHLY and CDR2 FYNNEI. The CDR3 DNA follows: TGTGCCCGAGAAAGGACAGCGAACACCGGGGAGCTGTTTTTT. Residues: CARERTANTGELFF.

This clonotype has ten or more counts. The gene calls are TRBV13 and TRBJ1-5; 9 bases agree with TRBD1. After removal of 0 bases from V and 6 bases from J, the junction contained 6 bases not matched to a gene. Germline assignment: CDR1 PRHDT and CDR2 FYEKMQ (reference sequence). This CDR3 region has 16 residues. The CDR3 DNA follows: TGTGCCAGCAGCTTAGGACAGGGGGCAAGAGGTCAGCCCCAGCATTTT. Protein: CASSLGQGARGQPQHF. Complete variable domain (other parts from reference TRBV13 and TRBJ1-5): AAGVIQSPRHLIKEKRETATLKCYPIPRHDTVYWYQQGPGQDPQFLISFYEKMQSDKGSIPDRFSAQQFSDYHSELNMSSLELGDSALYFCASSLGQGARGQPQHFGDGTRLSIL.